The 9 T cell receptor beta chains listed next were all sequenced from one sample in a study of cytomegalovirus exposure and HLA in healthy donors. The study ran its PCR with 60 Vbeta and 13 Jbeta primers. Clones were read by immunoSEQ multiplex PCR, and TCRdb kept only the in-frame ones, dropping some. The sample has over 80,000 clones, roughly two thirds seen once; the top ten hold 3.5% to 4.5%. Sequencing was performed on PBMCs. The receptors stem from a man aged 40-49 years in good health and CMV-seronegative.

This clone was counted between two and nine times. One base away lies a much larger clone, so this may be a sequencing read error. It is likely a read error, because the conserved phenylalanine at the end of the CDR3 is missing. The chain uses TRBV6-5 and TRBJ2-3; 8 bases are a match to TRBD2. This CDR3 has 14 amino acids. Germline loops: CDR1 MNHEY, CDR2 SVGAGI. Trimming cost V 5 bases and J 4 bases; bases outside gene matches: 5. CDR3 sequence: CASSPTSVSDTQYV. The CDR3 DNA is TGTGCCAGCAGTCCGACTAGCGTATCAGATACGCAGTATGTT.

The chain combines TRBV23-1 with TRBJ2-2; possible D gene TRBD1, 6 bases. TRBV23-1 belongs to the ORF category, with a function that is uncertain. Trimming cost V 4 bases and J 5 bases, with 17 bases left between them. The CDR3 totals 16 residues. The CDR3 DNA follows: TGCGCCAGCAGTCTGGGGGCAGTGATCGAAACCGGGGAGCTGTTTTTT. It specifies CASSLGAVIETGELFF.

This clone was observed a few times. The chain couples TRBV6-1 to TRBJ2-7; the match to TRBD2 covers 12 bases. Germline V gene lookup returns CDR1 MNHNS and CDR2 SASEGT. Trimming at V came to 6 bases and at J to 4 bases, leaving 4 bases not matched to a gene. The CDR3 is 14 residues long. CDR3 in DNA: TGTGCCAGCAGGCCCGGACTAGCGGGATACGAGCAGTACTTC. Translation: CASRPGLAGYEQYF.

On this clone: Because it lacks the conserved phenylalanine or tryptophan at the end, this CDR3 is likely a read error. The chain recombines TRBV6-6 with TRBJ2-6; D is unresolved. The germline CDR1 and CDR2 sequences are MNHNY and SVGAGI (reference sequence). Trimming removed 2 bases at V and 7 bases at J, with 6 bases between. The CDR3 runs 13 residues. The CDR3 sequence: CASSYAEANVLTV. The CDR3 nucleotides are TGTGCCAGCAGTTACGCGGAAGCCAACGTCCTGACTGTC.

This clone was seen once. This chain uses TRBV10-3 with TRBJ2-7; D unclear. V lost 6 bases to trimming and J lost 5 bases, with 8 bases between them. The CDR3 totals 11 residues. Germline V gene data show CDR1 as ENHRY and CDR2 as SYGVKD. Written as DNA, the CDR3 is TGTGCCATCAGGGCCCTGGACGAGCAGTACTTC. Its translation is CAIRALDEQYF.

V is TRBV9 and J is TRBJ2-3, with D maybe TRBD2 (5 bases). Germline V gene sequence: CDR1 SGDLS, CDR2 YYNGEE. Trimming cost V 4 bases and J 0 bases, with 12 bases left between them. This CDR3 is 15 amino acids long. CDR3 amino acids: CASSQRAASTDTQYF. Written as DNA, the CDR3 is TGTGCCAGCAGCCAACGAGCGGCCAGCACAGATACGCAGTATTTT. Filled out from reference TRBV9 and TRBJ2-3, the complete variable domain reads DSGVTQTPKHLITATGQRVTLRCSPRSGDLSVYWYQQSLDQGLQFLIQYYNGEERAKGNILERFSAQQFPDLHSELNLSSLELGDSALYFCASSQRAASTDTQYFGPGTRLTVL.

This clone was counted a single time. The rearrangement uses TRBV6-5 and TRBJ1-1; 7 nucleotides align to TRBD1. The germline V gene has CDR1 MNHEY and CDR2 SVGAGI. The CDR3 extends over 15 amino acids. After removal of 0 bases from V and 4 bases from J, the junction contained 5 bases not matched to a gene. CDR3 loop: CASSYSIAGGTEAFF. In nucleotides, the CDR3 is TGTGCCAGCAGTTACTCGATAGCAGGGGGCACTGAAGCTTTCTTT.

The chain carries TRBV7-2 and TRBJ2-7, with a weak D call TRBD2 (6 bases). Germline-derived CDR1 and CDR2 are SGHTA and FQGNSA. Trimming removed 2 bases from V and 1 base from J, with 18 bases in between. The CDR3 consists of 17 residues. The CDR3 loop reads CASSLQAIRGSSYEQYF. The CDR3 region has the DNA TGTGCCAGCAGCTTACAGGCAATCCGGGGGAGTTCCTACGAGCAGTACTTC.

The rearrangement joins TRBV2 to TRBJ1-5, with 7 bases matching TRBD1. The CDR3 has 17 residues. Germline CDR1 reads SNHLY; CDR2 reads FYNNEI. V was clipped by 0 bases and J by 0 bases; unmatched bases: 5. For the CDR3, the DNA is TGTGCCAGCAGTGAAGCGCGAGGGGGCTATAGCAATCAGCCCCAGCATTTT. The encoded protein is CASSEARGGYSNQPQHF.